These 8 T cell receptor beta chains were all obtained from the same sample, sequenced in a study of regulatory T cells in long-lasting Graves disease. iRepertoire HTBI primers and Arm-PCR of CDR3 regions built TCR beta libraries. Each CDR3 protein is one row after TCRdb ran MiXCR on the multiplex PCR reads. This table has 450,000 to 700,000 distinct CDR3 sequences, 13% appearing once. Time point of the sample: newly diagnosed GD, antithyroid drugs for less than 3 months. The TCR library was made from RNA extracted from PBMCs. This sample also appeared in a second study, on T cells in Graves' hyperthyroidism and ophthalmopathy.

The sample was peripheral blood mononuclear cells (PBMCs), taken at new diagnosis, from a patient treated with antithyroid drugs. The source is a man aged 25-40 years with Graves disease.

The table lists this clonotype with many counts. The rearrangement joins TRBV12-3 or TRBV12-4 to TRBJ1-5; D call uncertain. V dropped 6 bases and J dropped 0 bases, with 9 bases sitting between them. CDR3 length equals 14 residues. For the CDR3, the DNA is TGTGCCAGCAGCGGAGAGTATAGCAATCAGCCCCAGCATTTT. This sequence encodes CASSGEYSNQPQHF.

The chain uses TRBV28 and TRBJ2-5; 12 bases fit TRBD1. Germline loops: CDR1 MDHEN, CDR2 SYDVKM. The CDR3 is 14 amino acids. With 7 bases clipped from V and 5 bases from J, the junction kept 5 bases outside the gene matches. The CDR3 reads CASTGTGGMETQYF. The CDR3 DNA reads as TGTGCCAGCACAGGGACAGGGGGCATGGAGACCCAGTACTTC.

The table lists this clonotype with a few counts. The V call is TRBV19, the J call TRBJ2-7, with D tentatively TRBD1 (6 bases). The ends were cut back, 4 bases at V and 7 bases at J, with 17 bases in the middle. CDR1 and CDR2 from the germline V gene are LNHDA and SQIVND (reference sequence). The CDR3 totals 14 residues. The CDR3 protein is CASSTVGTHSEQYF. CDR3 coding DNA: TGTGCCAGTAGTACGGTAGGGACACACTCGGAGCAGTACTTC.

This clonotype was counted at least ten times. The CDR3 sequence: CATSRVEETQYF. The CDR3 DNA is TGTGCCACCAGCAGAGTGGAAGAGACCCAGTACTTC. V usage is TRBV15 and J usage is TRBJ2-5; D is unresolved. The V end was cut by 1 base, the J end by 3 bases, with 3 bases between. CDR1 LNHNV and CDR2 YYDKDF come from the germline V gene (reference sequence). The CDR3 extends over 12 amino acids.

This clonotype was seen only a few times. The junction does not match germline at one end; this may be a read error. The V gene is TRBV7-9, the J gene TRBJ2-3, with unresolved D. Germline CDR1 and CDR2: SEHNR and FQNEAQ (reference sequence). The length of the CDR3 is 15 residues. CDR3 DNA sequence: TGTGCCAGCAGCCGAGGACCCATTCGTGGAGATCCGCAGTATTTT. This encodes CASSRGPIRGDPQYF.

This clonotype was seen repeatedly, ten times or more. The rearrangement uses TRBV29-1 and TRBJ1-4, with D perhaps TRBD1 (5 bases). This CDR3 is 13 amino acids long. V was trimmed by 2 bases and J by 7 bases, leaving 11 bases between them. Germline V gene data show CDR1 as SQVTM and CDR2 as ANQGSEA. CDR3 sequence: CSVEKARGEKLFF. The DNA for the CDR3 is TGCAGCGTTGAAAAGGCGAGGGGTGAAAAACTGTTTTTT.

The rearrangement uses TRBV27 and TRBJ2-6; D not certain. Germline V gene sequence: CDR1 MNHEY, CDR2 SMNVEV (reference sequence). V was trimmed by 2 bases and J by 0 bases, leaving 11 bases between them. CDR3 length: 17 residues. The DNA of the CDR3 is TGTGCCAGCAGTTTACGCTATACGAACTCTGGGGCCAACGTCCTGACTTTC. Residues: CASSLRYTNSGANVLTF.

In this sample, this clonotype turned up a few times. CDR3 loop: CASSPRDVNEQFF. In DNA, the CDR3 is TGTGCCAGTAGTCCCCGGGACGTCAATGAGCAGTTCTTC. The rearrangement uses TRBV19 and TRBJ2-1; D tentatively reads TRBD1 or TRBD2 (5 bases each). Between the trimmed V and J ends, which lost 5 bases and 6 bases, there was a span of 11 bases. In germline, CDR1 is LNHDA, CDR2 SQIVND (reference sequence). The CDR3 loop spans 13 amino acids.